Given below is one T cell receptor beta chain in context. This specimen comes from a study of blood T cell repertoires in COVID-19. Overall study: Sample material is recorded as cDNA or gDNA derived from T cells, B-cell-depleted T cells, or PBMCs.

Method: immunoSEQ multiplex PCR; TCRdb's copy keeps in-frame clones and lacks some. The table records about 230,000 clones, 83% of them present only once. Germline CDR1 LNHDA, CDR2 SQIVND (reference sequence). With V trimmed by 7 bases and J by 7 bases, 8 bases remained unmatched. The CDR3 covers 14 residues. Material: peripheral blood. The gene calls are TRBV19 and TRBJ2-2; TRBD2 matches 8 bases. The sequence derives from a woman under 40 with COVID-19, enrolled during active disease. The chain's CDR3 is CASTGLVWGGELFF. CDR3 DNA sequence: TGTGCCAGTACGGGACTAGTGTGGGGCGGGGAGCTGTTTTTT.